Here is one T cell receptor (beta chain) with its context. This sample stems from a study of blood T cell repertoires in COVID-19. The data were produced by immunoSEQ multiplex PCR, yet TCRdb's version contains in-frame clones alone and is incomplete. The repertoire has about 300,000 clones, 85% of them found once; the top ten carry 2% to 3%. Recruitment covered about 25 US areas and drew participants whose ages spanned about 18 to 100 years. Membership in each cohort depended on participant-reported clinical history. The sequence was obtained from a woman in her forties or fifties who had recovered from COVID-19. The sample consisted of PBMCs or T cells enriched from blood (not recorded which).

CDR3 sequence (DNA): TGCGCCAGCAGCCAAGGTACAGCTACCTACGAGCAGTACTTC. Translation gives CASSQGTATYEQYF. V gene TRBV4-3 combines with J gene TRBJ2-7, with D unresolved. The germline V and J ends were trimmed by 1 base and 2 bases, with 9 bases remaining between them. CDR1 is LGHNA and CDR2 is YSLEER in the germline V gene. The CDR3 spans 14 residues.